This T cell receptor (beta chain) stems from a study of T-cell memory formation after mild COVID-19. This clonotype has a handful of counts. Its antigen is still unknown. In TCRdb, the 5' RACE reads were re-called with MiXCR into one record per CDR3 protein. Of 90,000 to 120,000 distinct CDR3 sequences listed, 18% are singletons. The study, taken as a whole, reports: Researchers found some responding clones in pre-infection memory, a sign that cross-reactive memory joined. Among CD4+ contracting clones, most were CM and EM, and CD8+ ones EMRA.

V shed 0 bases and J shed 5 bases, with 5 bases lying between them. Germline V gives CDR1 LGHNA, CDR2 YNFKEQ. The CDR3 consists of 13 residues. The receptor's source is a man aged 18 to 29 who had mild COVID-19 (a few samples of this study predate the infection). Cell type and time point are not known. Specimen: PBMCs or a T cell subset sorted from them (not recorded which). The rearrangement uses TRBV4-2 and TRBJ1-3; D uncertain. CDR3 region: CASSQDERNTIYF. In DNA form, the CDR3 reads TGTGCCAGCAGCCAAGATGAGAGAAACACCATATATTTT.